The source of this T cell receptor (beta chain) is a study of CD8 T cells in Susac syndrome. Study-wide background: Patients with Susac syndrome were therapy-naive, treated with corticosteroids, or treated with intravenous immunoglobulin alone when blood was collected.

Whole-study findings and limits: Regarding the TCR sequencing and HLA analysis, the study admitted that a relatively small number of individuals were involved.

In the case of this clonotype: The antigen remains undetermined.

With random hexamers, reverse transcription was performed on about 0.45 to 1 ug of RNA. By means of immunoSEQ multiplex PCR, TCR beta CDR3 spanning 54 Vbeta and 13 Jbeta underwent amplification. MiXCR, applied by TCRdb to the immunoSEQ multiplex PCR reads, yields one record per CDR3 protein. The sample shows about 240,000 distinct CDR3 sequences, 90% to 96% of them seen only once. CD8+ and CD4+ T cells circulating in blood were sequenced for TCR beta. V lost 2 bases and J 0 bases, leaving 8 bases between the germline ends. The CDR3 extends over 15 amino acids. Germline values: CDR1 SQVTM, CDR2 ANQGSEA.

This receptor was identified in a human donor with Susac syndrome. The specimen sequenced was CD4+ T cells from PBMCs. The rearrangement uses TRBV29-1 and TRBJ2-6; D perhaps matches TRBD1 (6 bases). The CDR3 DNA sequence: TGCAGCGTTGAATTAGGGGGCTCTGGGGCCAACGTCCTGACTTTC. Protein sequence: CSVELGGSGANVLTF.